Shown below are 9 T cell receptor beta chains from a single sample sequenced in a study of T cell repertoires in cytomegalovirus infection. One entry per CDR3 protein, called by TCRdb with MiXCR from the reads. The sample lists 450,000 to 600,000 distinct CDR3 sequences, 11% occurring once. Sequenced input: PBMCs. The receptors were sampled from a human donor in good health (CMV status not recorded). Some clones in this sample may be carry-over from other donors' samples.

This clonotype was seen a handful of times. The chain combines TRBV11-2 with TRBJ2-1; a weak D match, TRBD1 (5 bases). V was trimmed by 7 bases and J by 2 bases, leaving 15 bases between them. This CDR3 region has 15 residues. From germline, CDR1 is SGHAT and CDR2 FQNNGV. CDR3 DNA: TGTGCCAGCACCCGGGTGGGGCTGACCTACAATGAGCAGTTCTTC. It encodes CASTRVGLTYNEQFF.

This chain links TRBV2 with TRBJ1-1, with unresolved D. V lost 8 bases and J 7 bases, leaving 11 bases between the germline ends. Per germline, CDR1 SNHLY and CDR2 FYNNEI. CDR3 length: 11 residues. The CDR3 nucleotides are TGTGCCAGCTGTTTTATAAGTGAAGCTTTCTTT. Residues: CASCFISEAFF.

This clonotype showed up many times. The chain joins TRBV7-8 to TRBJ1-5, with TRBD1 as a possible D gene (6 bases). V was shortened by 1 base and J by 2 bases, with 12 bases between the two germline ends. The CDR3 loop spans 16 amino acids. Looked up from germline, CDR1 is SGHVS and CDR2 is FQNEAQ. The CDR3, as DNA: TGTGCCAGCAGCTTAGTGGTCGGGGGCGGCAATCAGCCCCAGCATTTT. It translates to CASSLVVGGGNQPQHF.

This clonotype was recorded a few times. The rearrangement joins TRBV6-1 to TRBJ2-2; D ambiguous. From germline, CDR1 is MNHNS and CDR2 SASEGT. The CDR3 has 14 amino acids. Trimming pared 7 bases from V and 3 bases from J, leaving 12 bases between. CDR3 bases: TGTGCCAGCACCCTGAAGTTGGACACCGGGGAGCTGTTTTTT. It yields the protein CASTLKLDTGELFF.

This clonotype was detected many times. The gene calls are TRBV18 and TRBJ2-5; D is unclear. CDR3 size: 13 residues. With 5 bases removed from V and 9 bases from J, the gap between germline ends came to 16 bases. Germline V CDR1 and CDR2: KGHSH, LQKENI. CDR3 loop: CASSATAPKSQYF. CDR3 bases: TGTGCCAGCTCAGCGACTGCTCCGAAGTCCCAGTACTTC.

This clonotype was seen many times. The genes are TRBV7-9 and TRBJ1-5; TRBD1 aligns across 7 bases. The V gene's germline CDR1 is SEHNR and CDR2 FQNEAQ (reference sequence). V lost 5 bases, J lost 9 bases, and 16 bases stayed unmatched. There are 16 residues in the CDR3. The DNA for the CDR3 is TGTGCCAGCAGCGGGTGGGGAGGGGGCGAGGAAGGGCCCCAGCATTTT. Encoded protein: CASSGWGGGEEGPQHF.

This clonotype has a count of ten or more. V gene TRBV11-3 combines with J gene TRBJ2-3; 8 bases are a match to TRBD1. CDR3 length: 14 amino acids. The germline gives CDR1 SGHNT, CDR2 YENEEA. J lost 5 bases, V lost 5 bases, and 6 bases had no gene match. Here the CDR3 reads CASSPQGGKDTQYF. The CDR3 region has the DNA TGTGCCAGCAGCCCACAGGGGGGAAAAGATACGCAGTATTTT.

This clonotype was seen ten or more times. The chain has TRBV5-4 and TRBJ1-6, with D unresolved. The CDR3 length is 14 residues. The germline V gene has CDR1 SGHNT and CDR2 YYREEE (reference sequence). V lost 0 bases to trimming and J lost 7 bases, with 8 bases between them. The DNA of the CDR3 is TGTGCCAGCAGCTTGGAACAGAAGAATTCACCCCTCCACTTT. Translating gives CASSLEQKNSPLHF.

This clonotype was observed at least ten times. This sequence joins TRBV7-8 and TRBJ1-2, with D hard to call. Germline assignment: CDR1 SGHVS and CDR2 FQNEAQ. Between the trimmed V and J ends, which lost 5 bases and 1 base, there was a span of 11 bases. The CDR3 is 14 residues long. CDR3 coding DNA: TGTGCCAGCAGCCTCGGGGAGGTTAACTATGGCTACACCTTC. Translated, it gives CASSLGEVNYGYTF. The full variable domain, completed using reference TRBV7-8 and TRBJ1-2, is GAGVSQSPRYKVAKRGQDVALRCDPISGHVSLFWYQQALGQGPEFLTYFQNEAQLDKSGLPSDRFFAERPEGSVSTLKIQRTQQEDSAVYLCASSLGEVNYGYTFGSGTRLTVV.